This T cell receptor (beta chain) was sequenced for a study of blood T cells in healthy people across ages. Germline-derived CDR1 and CDR2 are DFQATT and SNEGSKA (reference sequence). Trimming took off 1 base at V and 3 bases at J, with 11 bases between the two ends. The CDR3 consists of 14 residues. Next came a second PCR, run for about 7 to 12 cycles, which used a sample-barcoded 5' primer along with a J-beta primer mix. TCRdb recomputed calls from the 5' RACE reads with MiXCR, one row per CDR3 protein. Seen here are about 1,400,000 distinct CDR3 sequences, 45% to 70% observed once, and the top ten hold roughly 7%.

This receptor was obtained from a young man in good health. Specimen: blood. J is TRBJ2-3 and V is TRBV20-1; D possibly corresponds to TRBD2 (5 bases). As DNA, the CDR3 is TGCAGTGCTAGAGGGGAGATCAAAACAGATACGCAGTATTTT. Protein product: CSARGEIKTDTQYF.